This TCR beta chain came from a study of CD8+ T cells in alopecia areata listed by TCRdb under 2018. Regarding the study in general: Treated patients were enrolled in an open-label pilot trial of oral tofacitinib at 5 to 10 mg twice daily for moderate-to-severe alopecia areata. Tofacitinib was given for 6 to 18 months, followed by 6 months of follow-up off drug to assess delayed response and recurrence. To study T cell clonal expansion in alopecia areata, the researchers applied high-throughput TCRbeta sequencing to both the C3H/HeJ mouse model and human patients. Scalp tissue and sorted CD4+ and CD8+ peripheral blood T cells from patchy and totalis/universalis alopecia areata patients and from healthy controls were covered by human TCRbeta sequencing. Tofacitinib-treated patients had biopsies at baseline and at 4 and 24 weeks of treatment, with a later scalp biopsy in several patients. Scalp clonality was compared among normal scalp (n=4), patchy alopecia areata scalp (n=8), and alopecia totalis/universalis scalp (n=8). RNA was obtained with the PAXgene miRNA kit for fixed scalp, the miRNeasy kit for PBMCs, and the RNeasy kit for mouse skin. Amplification of TCRbeta CDR3 regions was done by immunoSEQ multiplex PCR using 35 Vbeta forward primers and 13 Jbeta reverse primers.

General conclusions and limits of the study: Compared with mice, TCR sequences shared between patients were less clear, possibly partly because of HLA diversity across the patient population. Unlike mouse skin, which is dominated by gammadelta T cells, normal human skin has resident alphabeta T cells that are also sequenced, and this complicates analysis of the scalp TCR repertoire. Compared with normal scalp, lesional scalp, particularly in alopecia totalis/universalis, had higher clonality and more expanded CD8+ clones, which suggests antigenic drive.

Trimming accounts for 8 bases at V and 7 bases at J, while the number of junction bases matched to no gene is 10. The germline V gene sets CDR1 to MGHDK and CDR2 to SYGVNS. There are 15 amino acids in the CDR3, from cysteine to phenylalanine inclusive. Only the CDR3 part of the read is kept: 45 bases, read in frame from the first base. The sample's time point label, decoded: baseline before oral tofacitinib. From alopecia areata patients, peripheral blood was collected along with lesional scalp punch biopsies. PBMCs were isolated by density centrifugation and stained for CD3, CD4 and CD8, and CD4+ and CD8+ T cells were sorted on a FACSAria. For this clone: Its antigen is still unknown. Base qualities are missing; no much larger clone stands one base away.

The library was prepared using the immunoSEQ multiplex PCR assay. RNA was extracted from all samples and reverse transcribed into cDNA, which served as template for TCR sequencing. SuperScript III was used for first-strand cDNA synthesis, primed with a 2:1 mix of oligo-dT and random hexamers. A synthetic immune receptor repertoire was used to gauge amplification bias, and whatever bias remained was removed computationally. The authors' pipeline ran thus. Raw reads were preprocessed to remove errors, and CDR3 was defined by IMGT conventions from the conserved cysteine to phenylalanine. Clonality was computed by normalizing Shannon entropy by log2 of the number of productive unique TCRs and subtracting the result from 1. Scalp TCRbeta sequences were cross-referenced with sorted blood CD4 and CD8 repertoires so that the CD4 or CD8 identity of scalp clones could be inferred. Here the immuneACCESS table is served through TCRdb, limited to in-frame sequences with V and J called. Missing clones are a known gap in these copies; in checked studies unresolved V genes cover under half, and the rest lacks a known reason. Clone size and V and J calls were adopted from that table, with D and trimming inferred from the DNA. The sample table shows 140,000 to 150,000 clones, and about nine tenths are seen once. Around 16% of the sample lies in the top ten.

The chain joins TRBV25-1 to TRBJ1-4; 10 central nucleotides agree with TRBD1. This TCR came from a human donor with alopecia areata. The source material was CD8+ T cells sorted from blood, sampled at week 0. The CDR3 corresponds to CASSGRQGALEKLFF. The DNA sequence is given as TGTGCCAGCTCAGGAAGACAGGGGGCACTTGAAAAACTGTTTTTT.